This T cell receptor (beta chain) appears in the sequencing data of a study of vaccination and CD4 T cells after COVID-19. This clonotype was counted between two and nine times. The target antigen is unknown. The length of the CDR3 is 15 residues. V was pared by 3 bases and J by 7 bases, with 12 bases of the junction left unmatched. In germline, CDR1 is DFQATT, CDR2 SNEGSKA (reference sequence). The treatment was: roughly 11-day PBMC culture with coronavirus spike peptide pools or control peptides (ViraFEST assay). Sequencing of DNA taken from cultured CD4+ T cells relied on the Oncomine TCR Beta short-read assay. TCRdb reprocessed the PCR reads via MiXCR and lists one record per CDR3 protein. This table has 6,000 to 8,500 distinct CDR3 sequences, 45% appearing once.

Material for sequencing was CD4+ T cells from blood, cultured in vitro. The V and J genes are TRBV20-1 and TRBJ2-1; 7 bases match TRBD2. The sequence was collected from a human donor who had recovered from COVID-19. The CDR3 nucleotides are TGCAGTGCTAGGAATTCATACGCGGGAGTAAATGAGCAGTTCTTC. Translated: CSARNSYAGVNEQFF.